This entry lists 24 T cell receptor beta chains sequenced from one sample in a study of blood T cell repertoires in COVID-19. Data came from immunoSEQ multiplex PCR; TCRdb stores just in-frame clones and leaves some out. The data contain roughly 120,000 clones, approximately 87% of them singletons. Sequences were obtained from peripheral blood. These receptors were obtained from a young man with acute or convalescent COVID-19.

This rearrangement joins TRBV5-1 to TRBJ2-1; 9 bases are shared with TRBD2. V gave up 1 base and J gave up 4 bases; unmatched junction bases: 6. The CDR3 is made up of 16 amino acids. The germline V gene has CDR1 SGHRS and CDR2 YFSETQ. The CDR3 protein is CASSLTVLAGYNEQFF. Written as DNA, the CDR3 is TGCGCCAGCAGCTTGACGGTCCTAGCGGGGTACAATGAGCAGTTCTTC.

The V and J genes are TRBV6-5 and TRBJ1-2; 12 bases map to TRBD1. Germline CDR1 MNHEY, CDR2 SVGAGI. Losses at the gene ends were 6 bases for V and 6 bases for J; bases not matched to a gene: 8. The CDR3 loop spans 15 amino acids. The CDR3: CASRSGTGGAHGYTF. The CDR3 DNA reads TGTGCCAGCAGGTCCGGGACAGGGGGCGCTCATGGCTACACCTTC.

The chain couples TRBV3-1 (or the pseudogene TRBV3-2) to TRBJ1-2, with D hard to call. Trimming removed 0 bases from V and 4 bases from J, with 9 bases in between. The CDR3 has 14 residues. Germline assignment: CDR1 LGHDT and CDR2 YNNKEL (reference sequence). The CDR3 sequence is CASSQDGRRYGYTF. CDR3 coding DNA: TGTGCCAGCAGCCAAGATGGCAGGCGCTATGGCTACACCTTC.

This sequence joins TRBV4-2 and TRBJ2-7; 12 nucleotides align to TRBD2. Germline CDR1 LGHNA, CDR2 YNFKEQ. V lost 4 bases to trimming and J lost 0 bases; unmatched junction nucleotides: 13. The CDR3 contains 19 residues. This CDR3 is CASSLSTGTSGLSSYEQYF. As DNA, the CDR3 is TGTGCCAGCAGCCTCTCGACCGGGACTAGCGGGCTGAGCTCCTACGAGCAGTACTTC.

This rearrangement joins TRBV9 to TRBJ2-1; 10 bases are shared with TRBD2. After removal of 5 bases from V and 8 bases from J, the junction contained 7 bases not matched to a gene. Germline CDR1 reads SGDLS; CDR2 reads YYNGEE. CDR3 size: 14 residues. Written as DNA, the CDR3 is TGTGCCAGCAGTAGCGGGGGGTCGTGGGATGAGCAGTTCTTC. Its translation is CASSSGGSWDEQFF.

The chain employs TRBV6-5 and TRBJ1-3; D may be TRBD1 (5 bases). V shed 10 bases and J shed 4 bases, with 14 bases lying between them. There are 13 residues in the CDR3. Germline V gives CDR1 MNHEY, CDR2 SVGAGI. The CDR3 DNA reads as TGTGCCACTACGGGGGTTTCGGGAAACACCATATATTTT. Protein: CATTGVSGNTIYF.

The genes are TRBV7-8 and TRBJ2-7; D is possibly TRBD2 (5 bases). V was shortened by 5 bases and J by 5 bases, with 10 bases between the two germline ends. The CDR3 sequence is 12 residues long. Germline V gene sequence: CDR1 SGHVS, CDR2 FQNEAQ. In DNA, the CDR3 is TGTGCCAGCAGCAAAGGAGGAAACGAGCAGTACGTC. Amino acids: CASSKGGNEQYV.

The CDR3, as DNA: TGTGCCATCCGACAGGGGGAGGAAGAGCAGTACTTC. Translated, it gives CAIRQGEEEQYF. The chain links TRBV10-3 to TRBJ2-7; TRBD1 matches 9 bases. J was trimmed by 7 bases and V by 8 bases; bases with no gene match: 6. Germline assignment: CDR1 ENHRY and CDR2 SYGVKD. CDR3 size: 12 residues.

V and J are TRBV28 and TRBJ1-1, with TRBD1 as a possible D gene (6 bases). The germline gives CDR1 MDHEN, CDR2 SYDVKM. This CDR3 comprises 10 residues. V dropped 4 bases and J dropped 11 bases, with 8 bases sitting between them. The CDR3 DNA is TGTGCCAGCAGTTACAGGGCGGCTTTCTTT. It is translated as CASSYRAAFF.

The V gene is TRBV7-9, the J gene TRBJ2-1, with TRBD2 as a possible D gene (5 bases). The CDR3 consists of 12 residues. Germline V gene data show CDR1 as SEHNR and CDR2 as FQNEAQ (reference sequence). V was pared by 8 bases and J by 1 base, with 6 bases between. Here the CDR3 reads CASLASYNEQFF. Written as DNA, the CDR3 is TGTGCCAGCCTAGCATCCTACAATGAGCAGTTCTTC.

The chain links TRBV19 to TRBJ2-7; TRBD2 is a possible D gene (6 bases). The length of the CDR3 is 13 residues. Between the trimmed V and J ends, which lost 6 bases and 3 bases, there was a span of 12 bases. Looked up from germline, CDR1 is LNHDA and CDR2 is SQIVND (reference sequence). CDR3 region: CASRGGPNYEQYF. In nucleotides, the CDR3 is TGTGCCAGTAGGGGGGGACCTAACTACGAGCAGTACTTC. The entire variable domain, with the rest obtained from reference TRBV19 and TRBJ2-7, is as follows: DGGITQSPKYLFRKEGQNVTLSCEQNLNHDAMYWYRQDPGQGLRLIYYSQIVNDFQKGDIAEGYSVSREKKESFPLTVTSAQKNPTAFYLCASRGGPNYEQYFGPGTRLTVT.

The J gene is TRBJ1-4, the V gene TRBV19; D is unresolved. From germline, CDR1 is LNHDA and CDR2 SQIVND (reference sequence). The CDR3 runs 11 residues. Trimming removed 7 bases from V and 4 bases from J, with 4 bases in between. As DNA, the CDR3 is TGTGCCAGTATTTATAATGAAAAACTGTTTTTT. It is translated as CASIYNEKLFF.

This clone has only a few counts. The genes are TRBV4-2 and TRBJ2-1, with 9 bases fitting TRBD2. The V and J ends lost 0 bases and 8 bases, in that order; junction bases with no gene match: 5. The germline V gene encodes CDR1 LGHNA and CDR2 YNFKEQ. The CDR3 runs 15 residues. The CDR3 sequence is CASSQEVAGADEQFF. CDR3 bases: TGTGCCAGCAGCCAAGAAGTAGCGGGGGCGGATGAGCAGTTCTTC.

The chain carries TRBV6-4 and TRBJ1-5, with 8 positions matching TRBD1. J gave up 3 bases and V 5 bases, and 6 bases lay outside the gene matches. The CDR3 spans 15 residues. Germline-derived CDR1 and CDR2 are MRHNA and SNTAGT. CDR3 loop: CASSPEGQVNQPQHF. CDR3 DNA: TGTGCCAGCAGTCCGGAGGGACAGGTCAATCAGCCCCAGCATTTT.

The rearrangement joins TRBV9 to TRBJ1-2; 8 bases fit TRBD1. The CDR3 runs to 16 residues. Losses at the gene ends were 3 bases for V and 0 bases for J; bases not matched to a gene: 7. CDR1 is SGDLS and CDR2 is YYNGEE in the germline V gene. The CDR3 DNA reads TGTGCCAGCAGCGACGAACAGGGGGGAGCTAACTATGGCTACACCTTC. Translated: CASSDEQGGANYGYTF.

This clone was counted a single time. The rearrangement uses TRBV30 and TRBJ1-1; D is undetermined. There are 13 residues in the CDR3. V was cut by 2 bases and J by 5 bases, with 12 bases left in between. The germline V gene has CDR1 GTSNPN and CDR2 SVGIG (reference sequence). Here the CDR3 DNA reads TGTGCCTGGAGTACCTTCTTCAGGACTGAAGCTTTCTTT. Translation: CAWSTFFRTEAFF.

J is TRBJ2-7 and V is TRBV29-1; D ambiguous. V lost 5 bases to trimming and J lost 3 bases, with 8 bases between them. The germline V gene encodes CDR1 SQVTM and CDR2 ANQGSEA. The CDR3 is 11 residues long. The CDR3: CSVSTNYEQYF. The CDR3 region has the DNA TGCAGCGTTTCGACAAACTACGAGCAGTACTTC.

The genes are TRBV11-2 and TRBJ2-1; the D is unclear. The CDR3 runs to 12 residues. Germline V gives CDR1 SGHAT, CDR2 FQNNGV. Trimming removed 0 bases from V and 11 bases from J, with 8 bases in between. CDR3: CASSLELAQQFF. Written as DNA, the CDR3 is TGTGCCAGCAGCTTAGAATTGGCTCAGCAGTTCTTC. The whole variable domain, remainder taken from reference TRBV11-2 and TRBJ2-1, is EAGVAQSPRYKIIEKRQSVAFWCNPISGHATLYWYQQILGQGPKLLIQFQNNGVVDDSQLPKDRFSAERLKGVDSTLKIQPAKLEDSAVYLCASSLELAQQFFGPGTRLTVL.

The chain has TRBV5-1 and TRBJ1-2, with 12 positions matching TRBD1. The trim removed 3 bases at V and 7 bases at J, leaving 4 bases unmatched. The CDR3 runs to 14 residues. The germline gives CDR1 SGHRS, CDR2 YFSETQ. The CDR3 DNA reads TGCGCCAGCAGCTCCGGGACAGGGGGCTCTGGCTACACCTTC. It yields the protein CASSSGTGGSGYTF.

The chain combines TRBV7-8 with TRBJ1-5; 8 nucleotides align to TRBD1. The junction had 8 bases not matched to a gene; V was cut back by 1 base and J by 6 bases. Germline lookup yields CDR1 SGHVS and CDR2 FQNEAQ. The CDR3 covers 16 residues. CDR3 nucleotide sequence: TGTGCCAGCAGCTTAGGGGGGGACAGGAGGGTTCAGCCCCAGCATTTT. It is translated as CASSLGGDRRVQPQHF.

V and J are TRBV10-3 and TRBJ1-3; 7 bases match TRBD1. V lost 3 bases, J lost 4 bases, and 6 bases stayed unmatched. CDR1 is ENHRY and CDR2 is SYGVKD in the germline V gene. The CDR3 contains 15 residues. In DNA form, the CDR3 reads TGTGCCATCAGTGAAATTGAACAGGGGGGAAACACCATATATTTT. Translating it yields CAISEIEQGGNTIYF.

This chain connects TRBV6-1 to TRBJ1-6, with 7 bases that match TRBD1. This CDR3 has 17 amino acids. Germline values: CDR1 MNHNS, CDR2 SASEGT. V trimming: 1 base; J trimming: 7 bases; junction bases outside the gene matches: 10. CDR3 protein: CASSEEVFGTANSPLHF. CDR3 in DNA: TGTGCCAGCAGTGAAGAGGTGTTCGGGACAGCCAATTCACCCCTCCACTTT.

The J gene is TRBJ2-1, the V gene TRBV9; a possible D gene is TRBD1 (7 bases). The CDR3 loop spans 16 amino acids. Trimming pared 2 bases from V and 3 bases from J, leaving 15 bases between. The V gene's germline CDR1 is SGDLS and CDR2 YYNGEE. Here the CDR3 reads CASSVRGTAIYNEQFF. The CDR3 DNA reads TGTGCCAGCAGCGTCCGCGGGACAGCAATCTACAATGAGCAGTTCTTC.

The chain is built from TRBV5-1 and TRBJ2-2, with 7 nucleotides matching TRBD1. The V gene end was trimmed by 4 bases and the J gene end by 4 bases; junction bases not matched to a gene: 10. In germline, CDR1 is SGHRS, CDR2 YFSETQ. The CDR3 spans 16 residues. The chain's CDR3 is CASSADRTGGTGELFF. The CDR3, as DNA: TGCGCCAGCAGCGCGGACAGGACTGGGGGCACCGGGGAGCTGTTTTTT.